This T cell receptor (beta chain) was recorded in a study of T cells in localized non-small cell lung cancer. Trimming left V 1 base short and J 5 bases short, with 12 bases between. This CDR3 has 15 residues. Germline CDR1 reads SGHTA; CDR2 reads FQGNSA. TCRdb's table, derived via immunoSEQ multiplex PCR, lists solely in-frame clones and lacks some. Seen here are roughly 16,000 clones, roughly 91% observed once, and the top ten hold under 4%. Regarding this clone: Antigen: not known.

Study-wide results and caveats: Uninvolved adjacent lung had more T cell clonality than any other tissue, topping tumor.

The gene calls are TRBV7-2 and TRBJ2-1; D is ambiguous. The material sequenced was peripheral blood, taken before any cancer treatment. The receptor was derived from a male donor older than 55 with stage II squamous cell lung carcinoma. The CDR3 protein is CASSLVVIRNNEQFF. The CDR3 DNA reads as TGTGCCAGCAGCTTAGTCGTAATTCGGAACAATGAGCAGTTCTTC.